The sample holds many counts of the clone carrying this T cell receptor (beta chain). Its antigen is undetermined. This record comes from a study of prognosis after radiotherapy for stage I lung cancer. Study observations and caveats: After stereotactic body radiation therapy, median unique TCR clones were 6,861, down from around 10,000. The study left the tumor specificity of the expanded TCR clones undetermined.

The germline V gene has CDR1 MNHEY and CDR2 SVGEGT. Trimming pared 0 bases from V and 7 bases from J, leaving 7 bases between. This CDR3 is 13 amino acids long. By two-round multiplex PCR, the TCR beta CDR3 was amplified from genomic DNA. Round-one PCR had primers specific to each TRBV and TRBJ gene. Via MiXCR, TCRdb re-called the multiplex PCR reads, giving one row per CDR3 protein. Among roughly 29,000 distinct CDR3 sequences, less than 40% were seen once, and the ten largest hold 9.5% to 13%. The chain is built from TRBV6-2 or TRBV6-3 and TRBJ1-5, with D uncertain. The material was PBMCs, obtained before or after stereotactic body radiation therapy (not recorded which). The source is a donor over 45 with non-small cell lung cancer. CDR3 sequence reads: CASSYSEGQPQHF. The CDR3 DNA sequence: TGTGCCAGCAGTTACTCGGAGGGCCAGCCCCAGCATTTT.